These 10 T cell receptor beta chains share one sample of origin, sequenced in a study of blood T cells in healthy people across ages. With a J-beta primer mix and a sample-barcoded 5' primer, a second PCR ran about 6 to 11 cycles. TCRdb ran MiXCR on the 5' RACE reads and lists one entry per CDR3 protein. The table records fewer than 950,000 distinct CDR3 sequences, 40% to 65% of them present only once. The specimen sequenced was blood. These receptors were collected from a man of 80 years or more in good health.

The chain is built from TRBV14 and TRBJ2-1; D call uncertain. Germline CDR1 SGHDN, CDR2 FVKESK. V gave up 2 bases and J gave up 6 bases, with 14 bases separating them. The CDR3 length is 15 residues. The CDR3 nucleotides are TGTGCCAGCAGCCAACCCTACACCCGCATCAATGAGCAGTTCTTC. This gives the protein CASSQPYTRINEQFF.

The CDR3 loop is CASSLWDFNYEQYF. CDR3 DNA sequence: TGTGCCAGCAGCTTGTGGGACTTCAACTACGAGCAGTACTTC. This chain uses TRBV11-1 with TRBJ2-7, with D possibly TRBD2 on 6 matching bases. This CDR3 is 14 amino acids long. The germline V and J ends were trimmed by 3 bases and 3 bases, with 12 bases remaining between them. Germline V gene lookup returns CDR1 SGHAT and CDR2 FQDESV (reference sequence). The variable domain in full, completed from reference TRBV11-1 and TRBJ2-7, reads EAEVAQSPRYKITEKSQAVAFWCDPISGHATLYWYRQILGQGPELLVQFQDESVVDDSQLPKDRFSAERLKGVDSTLKIQPAELGDSAMYLCASSLWDFNYEQYFGPGTRLTVT.

V gene TRBV24-1 combines with J gene TRBJ1-2; tentative D call: TRBD1 (6 bases). Trimming cost V 4 bases and J 4 bases, with 15 bases left between them. Per the germline V gene, CDR1 is KGHDR and CDR2 is SFDVKD. The CDR3 sequence is 15 residues long. For the CDR3, the DNA is TGTGCCACCAGTGACTTAAGGACAGACTTCTATGGCTACACCTTC. It specifies CATSDLRTDFYGYTF.

In this sample, this clonotype turned up a few times. The CDR3 bases are TGTGCCAGCAGCTTGGACCTATTCTACAATGAGCAGTTCTTC. Protein: CASSLDLFYNEQFF. The V and J genes are TRBV5-6 and TRBJ2-1; D remains ambiguous. Trimming shortened V by 0 bases and J by 3 bases, and 7 bases separated the two germline ends. The CDR3 has 14 amino acids. Germline CDR1 and CDR2: SGHDT and YYEEEE.

The chain uses TRBV20-1 and TRBJ2-5, with 8 bases fitting TRBD1. V lost 0 bases, J lost 4 bases, and 7 bases stayed unmatched. The germline gives CDR1 DFQATT, CDR2 SNEGSKA (reference sequence). The CDR3 length is 15 residues. CDR3 protein: CSARDPRGPGETQYF. Here the CDR3 DNA reads TGCAGTGCTAGAGATCCCAGGGGGCCAGGAGAGACCCAGTACTTC.

The DNA for the CDR3 is TGTGCCAGCAGCTTACGGCACAGGGATTTCGGTGAGCAGTTCTTC. It encodes CASSLRHRDFGEQFF. This chain joins TRBV7-2 and TRBJ2-1; D may be TRBD1 (6 bases). The CDR3 is 15 amino acids. V dropped 2 bases and J dropped 9 bases, with 17 bases sitting between them. Germline-derived CDR1 and CDR2 are SGHTA and FQGNSA.

The V gene is TRBV6-6, the J gene TRBJ2-2; 8 bases map to TRBD2. The CDR3 consists of 16 residues. The V gene end was trimmed by 5 bases and the J gene end by 0 bases; junction bases not matched to a gene: 5. In germline, CDR1 is MNHNY, CDR2 SVGAGI (reference sequence). The DNA for the CDR3 is TGTGCCAGCAGTCTCAGCGGGAGTGCGAACACCGGGGAGCTGTTTTTT. Its protein product is CASSLSGSANTGELFF.

This chain connects TRBV7-3 to TRBJ1-1, with a possible D match to TRBD1 (6 bases). V dropped 5 bases and J dropped 6 bases, with 16 bases sitting between them. Looked up from germline, CDR1 is SGHTA and CDR2 is FQGTGA. This CDR3 has 14 residues. CDR3 loop: CASSTTGGVAEAFF. The CDR3 DNA sequence: TGTGCCAGCAGCACCACCGGGGGCGTCGCTGAAGCTTTCTTT.

CDR3 region: CATMPAGVYNEQFF. The CDR3 DNA follows: TGTGCCACCATGCCCGCGGGGGTCTACAATGAGCAGTTCTTC. The J gene is TRBJ2-1, the V gene TRBV7-9; 7 bases line up with TRBD2. The junction had 9 bases not matched to a gene; V was cut back by 10 bases and J by 3 bases. Looked up from germline, CDR1 is SEHNR and CDR2 is FQNEAQ (reference sequence). This CDR3 has 14 residues.

V usage is TRBV27 and J usage is TRBJ2-7; D ambiguous. CDR3 length equals 15 residues. Trimming left V 5 bases short and J 2 bases short, with 16 bases between. The germline V gene encodes CDR1 MNHEY and CDR2 SMNVEV (reference sequence). CDR3 nucleotides: TGTGCCAGCAGTACATTTGTCGGAAACACCTACGAGCAGTACTTC. Translation: CASSTFVGNTYEQYF.